This passage covers 26 T cell receptor beta chains from one sample sequenced in a study of T-cell reconstitution after alpha-beta-depleted transplantation in children. During its preparation, the TCRbeta library received unique molecular identifiers. TCRdb independently ran MiXCR on the PCR reads; one entry per CDR3 protein. This table holds 530,000 or so distinct CDR3 sequences, more than 20% found once. The sample in question was PBMCs, obtained before TCRalphabeta/CD19-depleted stem cell transplant. Every receptor here comes from a boy in the first two years of life with Wiskott-Aldrich syndrome, due to receive a stem cell transplant.

The chain joins TRBV7-2 to TRBJ2-1; D is unclear. Trimming left V 1 base short and J 10 bases short, with 11 bases between. CDR1 is SGHTA and CDR2 is FQGNSA in the germline V gene. CDR3 length equals 13 residues. CDR3 protein: CASSLGGDLEQFF. As DNA, the CDR3 is TGTGCCAGCAGCTTAGGAGGAGATCTAGAGCAGTTCTTC.

This clonotype was counted a few times. CDR3 nucleotides: TGCGCCAGCAGCTTGGACGGCTCGCGGGGAGAGACCCAGTACTTC. Amino acids: CASSLDGSRGETQYF. The gene calls are TRBV5-1 and TRBJ2-5; possibly TRBD2 for D (6 bases). This CDR3 has 15 amino acids. CDR1 is SGHRS, CDR2 YFSETQ, per germline. V was clipped by 0 bases and J by 4 bases, with 13 bases between them.

The chain couples TRBV14 to TRBJ2-7; TRBD1 matches 10 bases. V shed 5 bases, J shed 2 bases, and the junction held 6 bases outside the gene matches. This CDR3 region has 15 residues. The germline gives CDR1 SGHDN, CDR2 FVKESK. Here the CDR3 DNA reads TGTGCCAGCAGCTACGGGACAGGGGTTCCCTACGAGCAGTACTTC. This encodes CASSYGTGVPYEQYF.

Many counts were recorded for this clonotype. This rearrangement joins TRBV2 to TRBJ2-6; possible D gene TRBD2, 6 bases. CDR3 length: 17 residues. Germline lookup yields CDR1 SNHLY and CDR2 FYNNEI. V lost 8 bases and J lost 0, with 17 bases in between. Here the CDR3 reads CASFNPGLSSGANVLTF. DNA for the CDR3: TGTGCCAGCTTCAATCCGGGACTCAGCTCTGGGGCCAACGTCCTGACTTTC.

CDR3 DNA sequence: TGTGCCATCAGTGGTGGGGGCGCAGATACGCAGTATTTT. Protein sequence: CAISGGGADTQYF. The chain uses TRBV10-3 and TRBJ2-3; TRBD1 is a possible D gene (6 bases). The ends were cut back, 4 bases at V and 4 bases at J, with 9 bases in the middle. The CDR3 is 13 amino acids. The germline V gene encodes CDR1 ENHRY and CDR2 SYGVKD.

The table lists this clonotype with a few counts. The rearrangement joins TRBV5-5 to TRBJ2-1; D not resolved. Trimming cost V 6 bases and J 7 bases, with 11 bases left between them. The CDR3 contains 12 residues. CDR1 is SGHKS, CDR2 YYEKEE, per germline (reference sequence). The CDR3, as DNA: TGTGCCAGCAAATGGCCGCCTAATGAGCAGTTCTTC. It yields the protein CASKWPPNEQFF.

This clonotype was detected only a few times. The gene calls are TRBV12-3 or TRBV12-4 and TRBJ2-5; 9 positions agree with TRBD2. CDR3 length equals 16 residues. V lost 6 bases to trimming and J lost 2 bases; unmatched junction nucleotides: 10. DNA of the CDR3: TGTGCCAGCAGCCCCCCTGCGGGAGGGCCTCAAGAGACCCAGTACTTC. It specifies CASSPPAGGPQETQYF.

This clonotype has a handful of counts. J is TRBJ2-3 and V is TRBV10-1; 10 bases fit TRBD1. The CDR3 spans 16 residues. The V segment lost 0 bases and the J segment 3 bases; nucleotides outside the gene matches: 3. Germline V gives CDR1 WNHNN, CDR2 SYGVQD (reference sequence). CDR3 coding DNA: TGCGCCAGCAGTGAGTCCGGGACAGGGGTTACAGATACGCAGTATTTT. Amino acids: CASSESGTGVTDTQYF.

The CDR3 bases are TGTGCCAGCAGCTTTCGGAGTGCAGAGACCCAGTACTTC. Translation: CASSFRSAETQYF. V gene TRBV7-2 combines with J gene TRBJ2-5, with D unresolved. With 3 bases removed from V and 4 bases from J, the gap between germline ends came to 9 bases. Germline V gives CDR1 SGHTA, CDR2 FQGNSA. The CDR3 covers 13 residues.

V usage is TRBV20-1 and J usage is TRBJ2-5; D ambiguous. Germline-derived CDR1 and CDR2 are DFQATT and SNEGSKA (reference sequence). This CDR3 region has 13 residues. V was clipped by 4 bases and J by 7 bases, with 16 bases between them. CDR3 loop: CSATPSGVMTQYF. In nucleotides, the CDR3 is TGCAGTGCTACCCCCTCTGGGGTGATGACCCAGTACTTC.

A single count supports this clonotype. V gene TRBV20-1 combines with J gene TRBJ2-3, with D possibly TRBD2 on 5 matching bases. Germline CDR1 DFQATT, CDR2 SNEGSKA (reference sequence). V was pared by 6 bases and J by 4 bases, with 20 bases between. The CDR3 length is 15 residues. CDR3 sequence reads: CSAHVRGRGSDTQYF. For the CDR3, the DNA is TGCAGTGCCCATGTTCGAGGGAGAGGGTCAGATACGCAGTATTTT.

This clonotype was recorded a few times. This chain connects TRBV20-1 to TRBJ2-2, with a possible D match to TRBD2 (5 bases). Looked up from germline, CDR1 is DFQATT and CDR2 is SNEGSKA (reference sequence). The ends were cut back, 6 bases at V and 7 bases at J, with 24 bases in the middle. CDR3 size: 16 residues. The DNA of the CDR3 is TGCAGTGCGACATCACTAAGACGGTGGGGAGTCGGGGAGCTGTTTTTT. Encoded protein: CSATSLRRWGVGELFF.

This clonotype was seen only a few times. The CDR3: CSARDTRDRKSGGYTF. The DNA for the CDR3 is TGCAGTGCTAGGGATACCCGGGACAGGAAGTCGGGAGGCTACACCTTC. V and J are TRBV20-1 and TRBJ1-2; TRBD1 matches at 8 bases. The CDR3 totals 16 residues. Losses at the gene ends were 3 bases for V and 8 bases for J; bases not matched to a gene: 17. CDR1 DFQATT and CDR2 SNEGSKA come from the germline V gene (reference sequence).

The chain employs TRBV2 and TRBJ2-1, with 13 positions matching TRBD2. The V gene end was trimmed by 4 bases and the J gene end by 7 bases; junction bases not matched to a gene: 7. Germline CDR1 and CDR2: SNHLY and FYNNEI. The CDR3 is made up of 16 amino acids. The CDR3 loop reads CASSAGLAGVANEQFF. The CDR3 DNA sequence: TGTGCCAGCAGTGCAGGACTAGCGGGAGTGGCAAATGAGCAGTTCTTC.

This chain joins TRBV5-1 and TRBJ2-1, with TRBD2 identical over 7 bases. Trimming cost V 0 bases and J 3 bases; bases outside gene matches: 12. CDR3 length equals 18 residues. Germline loops: CDR1 SGHRS, CDR2 YFSETQ. CDR3: CASSLALVSGDDYNEQFF. Here the CDR3 DNA reads TGCGCCAGCAGCTTGGCCCTTGTGAGCGGGGACGACTACAATGAGCAGTTCTTC.

This clonotype was counted between two and nine times. The rearrangement links TRBV5-1 to TRBJ2-1, with TRBD1 matching 10 bases. Germline V gene data show CDR1 as SGHRS and CDR2 as YFSETQ. V lost 4 bases to trimming and J lost 4 bases; unmatched junction nucleotides: 11. This CDR3 comprises 17 residues. This chain's CDR3 is CASSVPFGTGEYNEQFF. The CDR3 DNA is TGCGCCAGCAGCGTACCTTTCGGGACAGGGGAGTACAATGAGCAGTTCTTC.

This chain uses TRBV12-3 or TRBV12-4 with TRBJ1-1; 10 nucleotides agree with TRBD1. CDR3 length equals 15 residues. With V trimmed by 6 bases and J by 5 bases, 9 bases remained unmatched. CDR3 sequence (DNA): TGTGCCAGCAGCCCTCTCGGGACAGGGGTTACTGAAGCTTTCTTT. Protein: CASSPLGTGVTEAFF.

In its sample, this clonotype was seen a few times. The J gene is TRBJ2-7, the V gene TRBV30, with TRBD1 matching over 7 bases. Per germline, CDR1 GTSNPN and CDR2 SVGIG (reference sequence). The length of the CDR3 is 13 residues. V was clipped by 1 base and J by 2 bases; unmatched bases: 2. The CDR3 reads CAWSGDRAYEQYF. The CDR3 region has the DNA TGTGCCTGGAGTGGAGACAGGGCCTACGAGCAGTACTTC.

The CDR3 spells CASSYLSGSFYNEQFF. The DNA for the CDR3 is TGTGCCAGCAGTTATTTGAGCGGGAGCTTCTACAATGAGCAGTTCTTC. V usage is TRBV6-2 or TRBV6-3 and J usage is TRBJ2-1, with TRBD2 identical over 8 bases. Germline V gene sequence: CDR1 MNHEY, CDR2 SVGEGT. The CDR3 consists of 16 residues. Losses at the gene ends were 3 bases for V and 3 bases for J; bases not matched to a gene: 7.

V is TRBV10-3 and J is TRBJ2-7; 7 bases line up with TRBD1. The CDR3 contains 13 residues. V trimming: 9 bases; J trimming: 0 bases; junction bases outside the gene matches: 5. Germline CDR1 ENHRY, CDR2 SYGVKD. The CDR3 loop is CAIAGTVSYEQYF. CDR3 DNA: TGTGCCATTGCCGGGACAGTCTCCTACGAGCAGTACTTC.

A note on this clonotype: Germline and junction disagree at one end, which may indicate a read error. V is TRBV5-1 and J is TRBJ1-1, with 7 bases that match TRBD1. This CDR3 has 19 amino acids. Germline V gene data show CDR1 as SGHRS and CDR2 as YFSETQ. The CDR3 sequence: CASSLALGNRGRMNTEAFF. The DNA of the CDR3 is TGCGCCAGCAGCTTGGCCTTGGGGAACAGGGGCCGGATGAACACGGAAGCTTTCTTT. Full variable domain (outside the CDR3, taken from reference TRBV5-1 and TRBJ1-1): KAGVTQTPRYLIKTRGQQVTLSCSPISGHRSVSWYQQTPGQGLQFLFEYFSETQRNKGNFPGRFSGRQFSNSRSEMNVSTLELGDSALYLCASSLALGNRGRMNTEAFFGQGTRLTVV.

V usage is TRBV20-1 and J usage is TRBJ1-6; 9 bases fit TRBD1. The V segment lost 5 bases and the J segment 6 bases; nucleotides outside the gene matches: 5. The germline V gene has CDR1 DFQATT and CDR2 SNEGSKA (reference sequence). CDR3 length: 14 residues. The chain's CDR3 is CSAAQGAGNSPLHF. The CDR3 DNA follows: TGCAGTGCTGCACAGGGGGCTGGTAATTCACCCCTCCACTTT.

This clonotype was seen only a few times. The chain's CDR3 is CASSSYGNTQYF. CDR3 nucleotides: TGTGCCAGCAGCTCTTACGGTAACACGCAGTATTTT. The chain carries TRBV11-2 and TRBJ2-3; D is ambiguous. Trimming removed 4 bases at V and 9 bases at J, with 11 bases between. The CDR3 is 12 residues long. CDR1 SGHAT and CDR2 FQNNGV come from the germline V gene.

This clonotype was detected only a few times. The J gene is TRBJ2-1, the V gene TRBV10-3; 12 bases map to TRBD2. CDR1 and CDR2 from the germline V gene are ENHRY and SYGVKD. The length of the CDR3 is 15 residues. V lost 6 bases, J lost 6 bases, and 6 bases stayed unmatched. CDR3 sequence reads: CAISRLAGGGNEQFF. DNA for the CDR3: TGTGCCATCAGCCGCCTAGCGGGAGGGGGCAATGAGCAGTTCTTC.

This clonotype showed up just a few times. This sequence joins TRBV5-1 and TRBJ2-3, with TRBD2 matching over 11 bases. This CDR3 spans 18 amino acids. Looked up from germline, CDR1 is SGHRS and CDR2 is YFSETQ. Trimming cost V 4 bases and J 3 bases; bases outside gene matches: 13. Here the CDR3 DNA reads TGCGCCAGCAGCCCCGGACTAGCGGGTACGGGGCCTACAGATACGCAGTATTTT. This sequence encodes CASSPGLAGTGPTDTQYF.

The CDR3 nucleotides are TGTGCCAGCAGCTTACAGCTAGATCAGCCCCAGCATTTT. Translated: CASSLQLDQPQHF. The chain carries TRBV7-9 and TRBJ1-5; D remains unclear. Trimming left V 2 bases short and J 5 bases short, with 7 bases between. CDR1 and CDR2 (germline): SEHNR, FQNEAQ (reference sequence). This CDR3 has 13 residues.